This TCR beta chain was found in a study of blood T cells in healthy people across ages. The use of a sample-barcoded 5' primer and a J-beta primer mix characterized a second PCR of 7 to 11 cycles. TCRdb recomputed calls from the 5' RACE reads with MiXCR, one row per CDR3 protein. The table records 750,000 to 950,000 distinct CDR3 sequences, 25% to 30% of them present only once. This sample was shared with a second study, whose subject was T cells of mothers and their children.

The sequence derives from a boy between 10 and 17 years old in good health. The sample comprised blood.

The CDR3 bases are TGTGCCATCAGTGAGTTCGGACAGGGCCACGAGACCCAGTACTTC. It specifies CAISEFGQGHETQYF. J is TRBJ2-5 and V is TRBV10-3; 8 nucleotides align to TRBD1. The CDR3 is 15 amino acids. The germline CDR1 and CDR2 sequences are ENHRY and SYGVKD. V gave up 1 base and J gave up 5 bases; unmatched junction bases: 6.